Below, 19 T cell receptor beta chains from the same sample are listed, as sequenced in a study of T cell clones after liver transplantation. TCRdb's copy holds only in-frame clones and misses some; the assay was immunoSEQ multiplex PCR. Among fewer than 20,000 clones, around 91% were seen once, and the ten largest hold 10% to 15%. This material consisted of CD8+ T cells from blood, taken 45 to 47 months after liver transplant. The receptors come from a human patient who received a liver transplant. T cells may partly derive from the graft donor.

The V gene is TRBV2, the J gene TRBJ2-1; 11 bases are shared with TRBD2. This CDR3 is built from 16 residues. From germline, CDR1 is SNHLY and CDR2 FYNNEI. Germline trimming cut 3 bases from V and 6 bases from J; bases unmatched to any gene: 7. CDR3 protein: CASSDSLGLAANEQFF. CDR3 bases: TGTGCCAGCAGTGATTCTCTGGGACTAGCGGCCAATGAGCAGTTCTTC.

The gene calls are TRBV11-3 and TRBJ2-1, with D perhaps matching TRBD1 or TRBD2 (5 bases each). V shed 4 bases and J shed 0 bases, with 16 bases lying between them. CDR3 length: 17 residues. Germline CDR1 reads SGHNT; CDR2 reads YENEEA. The CDR3 DNA reads TGTGCCAGCAGCTCCGCCCGAGGGGAAAGCTCCTACAATGAGCAGTTCTTC. Translating it yields CASSSARGESSYNEQFF.

The genes are TRBV10-3 and TRBJ1-1; D gene uncertain. V lost 4 bases and J 0 bases, leaving 12 bases between the germline ends. The germline gives CDR1 ENHRY, CDR2 SYGVKD. This CDR3 region has 15 residues. The CDR3 region is CAISGSRTVNTEAFF. CDR3 nucleotides: TGTGCCATCAGTGGGTCCCGGACGGTGAACACTGAAGCTTTCTTT.

The chain combines TRBV2 with TRBJ2-7, with 7 bases matching TRBD2. CDR1 and CDR2 (germline): SNHLY, FYNNEI. Losses at the gene ends were 11 bases for V and 6 bases for J; bases not matched to a gene: 19. This CDR3 has 15 amino acids. CDR3 residues: CAGTPRGENRGEQYF. The DNA for the CDR3 is TGTGCCGGAACTCCCCGGGGGGAAAACCGCGGCGAGCAGTACTTC.

The chain uses TRBV2 and TRBJ1-2; the match to TRBD1 covers 8 bases. The V and J ends lost 10 bases and 1 base, in that order; junction bases with no gene match: 2. This CDR3 has 12 residues. Germline V gene data show CDR1 as SNHLY and CDR2 as FYNNEI. Here the CDR3 reads CAKTGDNYGYTF. CDR3 nucleotides: TGTGCCAAGACAGGGGATAACTATGGCTACACCTTC.

The chain carries TRBV10-2 and TRBJ2-7; 8 nucleotides line up with TRBD1. The CDR3 sequence is 17 residues long. CDR1 and CDR2 from the germline V gene are WSHSY and SAAADI. V dropped 2 bases and J dropped 0; count of bases not matched to a gene: 9. The CDR3 spells CASSETDRGSVSYEQYF. Written as DNA, the CDR3 is TGCGCCAGCAGTGAGACAGACAGGGGTTCGGTCTCCTACGAGCAGTACTTC.

V usage is TRBV6-5 and J usage is TRBJ1-5; D call uncertain. The CDR3 is made up of 13 amino acids. With 0 bases removed from V and 15 bases from J, the gap between germline ends came to 15 bases. CDR1 and CDR2 from the germline V gene are MNHEY and SVGAGI. The CDR3 DNA sequence: TGTGCCAGCAGTTACTCGATAGGAGGGCGGCGGCATTTT. As protein: CASSYSIGGRRHF.

V gene TRBV6-5 combines with J gene TRBJ1-4; TRBD1 is a possible D gene (6 bases). The CDR3 extends over 15 amino acids. V was cut by 7 bases and J by 4 bases, with 16 bases left in between. Germline CDR1 MNHEY, CDR2 SVGAGI. The CDR3 nucleotides are TGTGCCAGCATTCGTGCGACAGGCCTTAATGAAAAACTGTTTTTT. It specifies CASIRATGLNEKLFF.

V is TRBV6-5 and J is TRBJ1-1; the D is unclear. This CDR3 spans 11 amino acids. The germline V gene has CDR1 MNHEY and CDR2 SVGAGI. Trimming left V 6 bases short and J 0 bases short, with 2 bases between. The CDR3 loop is CASRMNTEAFF. The DNA of the CDR3 is TGTGCCAGCAGGATGAACACTGAAGCTTTCTTT.

V and J are TRBV9 and TRBJ2-5; 7 bases map to TRBD2. Germline loops: CDR1 SGDLS, CDR2 YYNGEE. The CDR3 length is 15 residues. V lost 7 bases to trimming and J lost 5 bases; unmatched junction nucleotides: 14. The CDR3 DNA reads TGTGCCAGCGGACCCTACGTGGGGGGGGAGGAGACCCAGTACTTC. As protein: CASGPYVGGEETQYF.

The rearrangement uses TRBV11-2 and TRBJ1-5; D ambiguous. Looked up from germline, CDR1 is SGHAT and CDR2 is FQNNGV. Trimming removed 5 bases at V and 2 bases at J, with 7 bases between. CDR3 length: 13 amino acids. As DNA, the CDR3 is TGTGCCAGCAGCCGCTGGGGCAATCAGCCCCAGCATTTT. Translation gives CASSRWGNQPQHF. The whole variable domain, filled in from reference TRBV11-2 and TRBJ1-5, reads EAGVAQSPRYKIIEKRQSVAFWCNPISGHATLYWYQQILGQGPKLLIQFQNNGVVDDSQLPKDRFSAERLKGVDSTLKIQPAKLEDSAVYLCASSRWGNQPQHFGDGTRLSIL.

The V gene is TRBV11-2, the J gene TRBJ2-1; 10 nucleotides align to TRBD2. Germline loops: CDR1 SGHAT, CDR2 FQNNGV. J was trimmed by 3 bases and V by 3 bases; bases with no gene match: 5. The CDR3 covers 16 residues. The CDR3 bases are TGTGCCAGCAGCTTGGCTCTAGCGGGAGTCTACAATGAGCAGTTCTTC. Encoded protein: CASSLALAGVYNEQFF.

The rearrangement joins TRBV28 to TRBJ2-3; the D gene could be TRBD1 or TRBD2 (6 bases each). This CDR3 contains 15 residues. Per the germline V gene, CDR1 is MDHEN and CDR2 is SYDVKM. Between the trimmed V and J ends, which lost 1 base and 4 bases, there was a span of 12 bases. This CDR3 reads CASSLLHRGADTQYF. The CDR3 region has the DNA TGTGCCAGCAGTTTATTACATAGGGGGGCAGATACGCAGTATTTT.

The chain carries TRBV7-8 and TRBJ2-1; D possibly corresponds to TRBD2 (5 bases). The germline CDR1 and CDR2 sequences are SGHVS and FQNEAQ. V was trimmed by 8 bases and J by 4 bases, leaving 18 bases between them. The CDR3 is 15 amino acids. The CDR3 bases are TGTGCCAGCGAGGCGGGTTCCTATCTTTACAATGAGCAGTTCTTC. This codes for CASEAGSYLYNEQFF.

J is TRBJ2-7 and V is TRBV2; D may match TRBD1 or TRBD2 (5 bases each). Germline V gene lookup returns CDR1 SNHLY and CDR2 FYNNEI. V lost 3 bases and J lost 2, with 14 bases in between. This CDR3 comprises 15 residues. CDR3 protein: CASSDRDALAYEQYF. The CDR3 nucleotides are TGTGCCAGCAGTGACCGGGACGCCCTAGCCTACGAGCAGTACTTC.

The chain carries TRBV27 and TRBJ1-1; D gene unclear. The germline V gene encodes CDR1 MNHEY and CDR2 SMNVEV (reference sequence). The CDR3 extends over 13 amino acids. Deletions cut 2 bases from V and 5 bases from J, with 9 bases between. The CDR3 region is CASSLRVGTEAFF. As DNA, the CDR3 is TGTGCCAGCAGTTTAAGGGTAGGGACTGAAGCTTTCTTT.

The table lists this clone with a few counts. The chain employs TRBV30 and TRBJ1-5; the D is unclear. This CDR3 has 13 residues. Trimming pared 1 base from V and 4 bases from J, leaving 8 bases between. Germline-derived CDR1 and CDR2 are GTSNPN and SVGIG (reference sequence). CDR3 sequence (DNA): TGTGCCTGGAGTGAGAGCGGGAATCAGCCCCAGCATTTT. Its protein is CAWSESGNQPQHF.

The chain couples TRBV10-2 to TRBJ2-2, with 8 bases fitting TRBD2. In germline, CDR1 is WSHSY, CDR2 SAAADI. With 4 bases clipped from V and 0 bases from J, the junction kept 7 bases outside the gene matches. The CDR3 spans 17 residues. The CDR3 sequence is CASSVAGHTSNTGELFF. CDR3 sequence (DNA): TGCGCCAGCAGTGTAGCGGGGCACACATCGAACACCGGGGAGCTGTTTTTT.

V is TRBV6-6 and J is TRBJ1-2, with D tentatively TRBD1 (5 bases). This CDR3 comprises 13 residues. V shed 0 bases and J shed 8 bases, with 10 bases lying between them. The germline gives CDR1 MNHNY, CDR2 SVGAGI (reference sequence). The CDR3: CASSYSRGGGYTF. CDR3 bases: TGTGCCAGCAGTTACTCAAGGGGAGGAGGCTACACCTTC.